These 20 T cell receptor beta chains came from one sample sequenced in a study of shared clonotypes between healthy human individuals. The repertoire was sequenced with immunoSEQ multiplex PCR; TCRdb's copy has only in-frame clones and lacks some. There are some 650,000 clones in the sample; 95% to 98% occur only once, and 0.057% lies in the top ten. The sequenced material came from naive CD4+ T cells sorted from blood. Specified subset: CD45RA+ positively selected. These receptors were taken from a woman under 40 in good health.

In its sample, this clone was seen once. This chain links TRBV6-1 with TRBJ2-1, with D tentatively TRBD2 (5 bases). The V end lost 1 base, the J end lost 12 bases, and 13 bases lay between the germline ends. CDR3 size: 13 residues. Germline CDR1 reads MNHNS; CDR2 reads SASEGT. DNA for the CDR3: TGTGCCAGCAGTGAAGGGACTCCATCACGGCAGTTCTTC. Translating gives CASSEGTPSRQFF.

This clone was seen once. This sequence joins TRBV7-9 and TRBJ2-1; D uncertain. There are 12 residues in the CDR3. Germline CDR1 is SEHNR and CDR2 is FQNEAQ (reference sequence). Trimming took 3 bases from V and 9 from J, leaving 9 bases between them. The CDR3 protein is CASSLNDGEQFF. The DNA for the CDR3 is TGTGCCAGCAGCTTGAATGACGGTGAGCAGTTCTTC.

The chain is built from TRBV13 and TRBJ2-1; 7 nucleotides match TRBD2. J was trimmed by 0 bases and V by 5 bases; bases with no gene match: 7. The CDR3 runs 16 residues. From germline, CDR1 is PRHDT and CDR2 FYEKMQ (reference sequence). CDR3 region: CASSAPGLSSYNEQFF. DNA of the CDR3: TGTGCCAGCAGCGCTCCGGGACTAAGCTCCTACAATGAGCAGTTCTTC.

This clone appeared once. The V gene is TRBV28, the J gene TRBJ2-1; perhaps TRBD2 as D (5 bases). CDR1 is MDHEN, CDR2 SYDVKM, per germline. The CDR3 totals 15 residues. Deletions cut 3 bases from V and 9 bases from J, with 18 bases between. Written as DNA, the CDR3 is TGTGCCAGCAGTTTCCGAGGGAAAAGGAGGATTGAGCAGTTCTTC. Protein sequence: CASSFRGKRRIEQFF.

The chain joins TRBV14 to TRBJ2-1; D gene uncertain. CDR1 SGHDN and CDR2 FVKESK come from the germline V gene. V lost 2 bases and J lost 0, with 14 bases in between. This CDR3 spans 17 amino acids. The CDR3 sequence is CASSQRSRPSSYNEQFF. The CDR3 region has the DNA TGTGCCAGCAGCCAACGTAGTAGGCCAAGCTCCTACAATGAGCAGTTCTTC.

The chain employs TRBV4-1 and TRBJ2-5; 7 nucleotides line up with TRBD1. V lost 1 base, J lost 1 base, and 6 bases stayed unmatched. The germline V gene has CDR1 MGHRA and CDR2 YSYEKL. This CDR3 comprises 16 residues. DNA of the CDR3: TGCGCCAGCAGCCAAGCCTCGACAGGGACCCAAGAGACCCAGTACTTC. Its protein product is CASSQASTGTQETQYF.

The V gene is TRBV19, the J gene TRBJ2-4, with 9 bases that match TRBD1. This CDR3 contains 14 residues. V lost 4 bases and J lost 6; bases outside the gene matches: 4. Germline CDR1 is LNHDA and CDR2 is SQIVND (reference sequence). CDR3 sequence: CASSTPGQGNIQYF. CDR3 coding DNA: TGTGCCAGTAGTACCCCGGGACAGGGAAACATTCAGTACTTC.

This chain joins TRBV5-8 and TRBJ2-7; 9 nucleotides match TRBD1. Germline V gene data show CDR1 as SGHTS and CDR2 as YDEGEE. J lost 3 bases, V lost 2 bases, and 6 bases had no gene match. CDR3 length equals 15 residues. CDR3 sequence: CASSFGQGIFYEQYF. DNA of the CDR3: TGTGCCAGCAGCTTCGGACAGGGGATATTCTACGAGCAGTACTTC.

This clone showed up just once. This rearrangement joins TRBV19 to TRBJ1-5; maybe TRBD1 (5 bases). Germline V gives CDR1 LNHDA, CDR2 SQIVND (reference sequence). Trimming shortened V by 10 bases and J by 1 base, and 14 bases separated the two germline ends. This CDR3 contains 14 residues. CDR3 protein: CAITPEGSNQPQHF. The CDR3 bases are TGTGCCATTACTCCCGAGGGGAGCAATCAGCCCCAGCATTTT. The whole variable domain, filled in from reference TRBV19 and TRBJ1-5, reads DGGITQSPKYLFRKEGQNVTLSCEQNLNHDAMYWYRQDPGQGLRLIYYSQIVNDFQKGDIAEGYSVSREKKESFPLTVTSAQKNPTAFYLCAITPEGSNQPQHFGDGTRLSIL.

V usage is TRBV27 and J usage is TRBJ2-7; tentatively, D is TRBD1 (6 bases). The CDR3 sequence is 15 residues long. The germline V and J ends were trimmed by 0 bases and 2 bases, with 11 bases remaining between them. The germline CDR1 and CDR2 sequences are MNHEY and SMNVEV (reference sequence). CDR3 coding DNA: TGTGCCAGCAGTTTATCGGGGACACCCCCCTACGAGCAGTACTTC. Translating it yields CASSLSGTPPYEQYF.

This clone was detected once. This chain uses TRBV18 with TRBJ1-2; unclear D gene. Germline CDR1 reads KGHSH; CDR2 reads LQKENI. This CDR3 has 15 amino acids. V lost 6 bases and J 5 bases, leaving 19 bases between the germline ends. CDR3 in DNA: TGTGCCAGCTCCTCAACGGAGGTAGCAGGATATGGCTACACCTTC. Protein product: CASSSTEVAGYGYTF.

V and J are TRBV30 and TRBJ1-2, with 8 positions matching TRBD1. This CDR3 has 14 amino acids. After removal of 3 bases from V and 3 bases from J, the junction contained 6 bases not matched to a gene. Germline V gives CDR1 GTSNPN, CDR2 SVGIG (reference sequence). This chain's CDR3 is CAWRDRANYYGYTF. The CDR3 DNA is TGTGCCTGGAGGGACAGGGCAAACTACTATGGCTACACCTTC.

CDR3 loop: CASSENTSYGYTF. The CDR3 DNA reads TGTGCCAGCAGTGAGAACACATCCTATGGCTACACCTTC. The rearrangement links TRBV2 to TRBJ1-2, with D unresolved. V lost 3 bases to trimming and J lost 4 bases, with 9 bases between them. Germline CDR1 SNHLY, CDR2 FYNNEI. The CDR3 consists of 13 residues. Together with reference TRBV2 and TRBJ1-2, the CDR3 gives the full variable domain: EPEVTQTPSHQVTQMGQEVILRCVPISNHLYFYWYRQILGQKVEFLVSFYNNEISEKSEIFDDQFSVERPDGSNFTLKIRSTKLEDSAMYFCASSENTSYGYTFGSGTRLTVV.

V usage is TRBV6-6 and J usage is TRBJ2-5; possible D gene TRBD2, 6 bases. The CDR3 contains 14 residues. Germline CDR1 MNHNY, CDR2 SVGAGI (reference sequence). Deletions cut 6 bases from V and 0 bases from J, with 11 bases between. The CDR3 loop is CASSGRGYQETQYF. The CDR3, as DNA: TGTGCCAGCAGCGGGCGGGGTTACCAAGAGACCCAGTACTTC.

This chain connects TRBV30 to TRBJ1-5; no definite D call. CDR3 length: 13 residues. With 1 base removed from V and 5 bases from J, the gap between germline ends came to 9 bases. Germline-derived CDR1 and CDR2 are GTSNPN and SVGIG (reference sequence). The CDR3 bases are TGTGCCTGGAGTGATCTTGGCGATCAGCCCCAGCATTTT. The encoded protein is CAWSDLGDQPQHF. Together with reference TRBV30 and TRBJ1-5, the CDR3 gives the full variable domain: SQTIHQWPATLVQPVGSPLSLECTVEGTSNPNLYWYRQAAGRGLQLLFYSVGIGQISSEVPQNLSASRPQDRQFILSSKKLLLSDSGFYLCAWSDLGDQPQHFGDGTRLSIL.

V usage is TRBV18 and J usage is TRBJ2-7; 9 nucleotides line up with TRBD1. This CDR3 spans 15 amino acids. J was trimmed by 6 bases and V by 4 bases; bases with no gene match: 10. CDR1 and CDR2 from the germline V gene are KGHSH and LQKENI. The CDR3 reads CASSQSQGAVREQYF. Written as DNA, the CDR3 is TGTGCCAGCTCACAATCACAGGGGGCCGTCCGCGAGCAGTACTTC.

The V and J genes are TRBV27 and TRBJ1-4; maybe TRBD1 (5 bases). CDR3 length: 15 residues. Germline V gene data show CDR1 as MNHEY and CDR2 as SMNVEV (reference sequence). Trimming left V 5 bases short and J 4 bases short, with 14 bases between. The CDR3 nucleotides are TGTGCCAGCAGTGTGGGGGGGGGTGGTAATGAAAAACTGTTTTTT. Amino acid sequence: CASSVGGGGNEKLFF. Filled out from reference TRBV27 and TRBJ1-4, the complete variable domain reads EAQVTQNPRYLITVTGKKLTVTCSQNMNHEYMSWYRQDPGLGLRQIYYSMNVEVTDKGDVPEGYKVSRKEKRNFPLILESPSPNQTSLYFCASSVGGGGNEKLFFGSGTQLSVL.

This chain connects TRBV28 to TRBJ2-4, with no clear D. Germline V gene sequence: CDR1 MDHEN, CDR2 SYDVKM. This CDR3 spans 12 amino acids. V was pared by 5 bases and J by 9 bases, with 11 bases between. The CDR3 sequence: CASSATTGIQYF. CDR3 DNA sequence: TGTGCCAGCAGTGCCACAACGGGCATTCAGTACTTC.

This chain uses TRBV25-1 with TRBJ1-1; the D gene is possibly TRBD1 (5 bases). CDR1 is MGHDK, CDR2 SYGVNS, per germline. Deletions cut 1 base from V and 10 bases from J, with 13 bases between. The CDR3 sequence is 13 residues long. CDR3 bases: TGTGCCAGCAGTGAATTCGAGGGGAAGGGAGCTTTCTTT. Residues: CASSEFEGKGAFF.

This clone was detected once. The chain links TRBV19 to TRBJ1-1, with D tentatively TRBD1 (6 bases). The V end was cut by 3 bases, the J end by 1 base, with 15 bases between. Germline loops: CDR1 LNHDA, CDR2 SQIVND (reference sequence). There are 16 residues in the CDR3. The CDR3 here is CASSILAGTPNTEAFF. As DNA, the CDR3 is TGTGCCAGTAGTATCTTAGCCGGGACACCGAACACTGAAGCTTTCTTT.